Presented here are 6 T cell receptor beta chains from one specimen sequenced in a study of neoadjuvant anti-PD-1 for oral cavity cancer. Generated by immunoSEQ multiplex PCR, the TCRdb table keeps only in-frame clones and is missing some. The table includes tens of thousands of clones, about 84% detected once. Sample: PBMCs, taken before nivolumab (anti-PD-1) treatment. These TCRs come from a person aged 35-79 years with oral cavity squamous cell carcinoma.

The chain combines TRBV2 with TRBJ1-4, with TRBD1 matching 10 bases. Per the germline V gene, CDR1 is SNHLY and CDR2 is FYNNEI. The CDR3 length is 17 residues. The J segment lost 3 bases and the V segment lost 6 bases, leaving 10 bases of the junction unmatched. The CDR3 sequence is CASRRTGGYPANEKLFF. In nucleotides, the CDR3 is TGTGCCAGCAGGCGGACAGGGGGGTATCCAGCTAATGAAAAACTGTTTTTT.

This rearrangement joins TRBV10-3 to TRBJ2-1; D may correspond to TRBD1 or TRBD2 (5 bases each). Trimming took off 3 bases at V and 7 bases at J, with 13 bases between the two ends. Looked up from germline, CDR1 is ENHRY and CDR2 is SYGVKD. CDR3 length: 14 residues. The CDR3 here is CAISEGTGNNEQFF. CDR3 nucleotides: TGTGCCATCAGTGAAGGGACCGGCAATAATGAGCAGTTCTTC.

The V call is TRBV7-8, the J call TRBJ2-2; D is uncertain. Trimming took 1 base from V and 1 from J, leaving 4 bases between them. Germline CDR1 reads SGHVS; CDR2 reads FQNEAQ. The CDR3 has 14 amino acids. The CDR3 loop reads CASSLEGNTGELFF. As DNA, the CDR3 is TGTGCCAGCAGCTTAGAGGGGAACACCGGGGAGCTGTTTTTT.

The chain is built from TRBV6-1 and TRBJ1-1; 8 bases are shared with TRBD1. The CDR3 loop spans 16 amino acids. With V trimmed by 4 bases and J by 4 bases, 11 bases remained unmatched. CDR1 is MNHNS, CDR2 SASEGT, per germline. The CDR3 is CASSVGAGGAGTEAFF. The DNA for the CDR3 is TGTGCCAGCAGTGTTGGGGCAGGGGGCGCGGGCACTGAAGCTTTCTTT.

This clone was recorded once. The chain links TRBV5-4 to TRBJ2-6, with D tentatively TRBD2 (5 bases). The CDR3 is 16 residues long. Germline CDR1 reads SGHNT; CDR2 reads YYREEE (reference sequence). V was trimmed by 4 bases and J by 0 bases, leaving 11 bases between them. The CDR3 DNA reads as TGTGCCAGCAGCCCGGCAGGACTCTCTGGGGCCAACGTCCTGACTTTC. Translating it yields CASSPAGLSGANVLTF.

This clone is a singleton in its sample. As DNA, the CDR3 is TGTGCCACCGAAACAGGATCTTGGGGCAATCAGCCCCAGCATTTT. It yields the protein CATETGSWGNQPQHF. The chain couples TRBV28 to TRBJ1-5; possibly TRBD1 for D (5 bases). Trimming cost V 10 bases and J 2 bases, with 18 bases left between them. This CDR3 comprises 15 residues. Germline V gene sequence: CDR1 MDHEN, CDR2 SYDVKM.